In this sample, the clone carrying this T cell receptor (beta chain) turned up a few times. These data originate in a study of Graves' ophthalmopathy and Graves' hyperthyroidism. Researchers took RNA transcripts and amplified TCR beta CDR3 regions from them. RT-PCR with HTBI primers came first, then second-round multiplex PCR. MiXCR was run by TCRdb on the multiplex PCR reads, yielding one entry per CDR3 protein. The sample comprises 1 million to 1.3 million distinct CDR3 sequences, about 35% of which are singletons, and around 10% rests with the top ten. The material sequenced was peripheral blood or thyroid tissue (not recorded which). The source of this sequence is an adult man with Graves' hyperthyroidism.

The CDR3: CASSFERLSNQPQHF. In DNA form, the CDR3 reads TGTGCCAGCAGTTTTGAAAGGCTGAGCAATCAGCCCCAGCATTTT. The chain uses TRBV12-3 or TRBV12-4 and TRBJ1-5; no definite D call. The CDR3 length is 15 residues. Trimming took 3 bases from V and 1 from J, leaving 10 bases between them.